Listed below are T cell receptor beta chains from one sample, sequenced in a study of shared clonotypes between healthy human individuals. Some clones are missing from TCRdb's copy, which holds only in-frame ones; the method was immunoSEQ multiplex PCR. The sample comprises approximately 720,000 clones, more than 70% of which are singletons, and 1.5% to 2% rests with the top ten. Source material: memory CD4+ T cells sorted from blood. Receptors were obtained from a woman in her thirties in good health. Both conserved end residues are part of each CDR3. Fields, in order: CDR3 protein, CDR3 DNA, V gene, D gene, J gene, clone size. The D gene is left open where the match is weak. Clone size is stated in some rows and not others, as once, few, many or a class when expanded.

CAWSPAPGELYEQYF TGTGCCTGGAGTCCGGCCCCAGGGGAACTGTACGAGCAGTACTTC TRBV30 - TRBJ2-7 -
CASSPARLSYEQYF TGTGCCAGCTCACCAGCGCGGCTCTCCTACGAGCAGTACTTC TRBV18 - TRBJ2-7 once
CASSDPVNTEAFF TGTGCCAGCAGTGACCCCGTGAACACTGAAGCTTTCTTT TRBV6-1 - TRBJ1-1 -
CASSLALRGGQPQHF TGTGCCAGCAGCTTGGCCCTACGGGGCGGGCAGCCCCAGCATTTT TRBV5-8 - TRBJ1-5 -
CASSSDSRNQPQHF TGTGCCAGCAGCTCCGACAGTCGTAATCAGCCCCAGCATTTT TRBV2 - TRBJ1-5 -
CASRRDSTNYGYTF TGTGCCAGCAGAAGGGACAGTACTAACTATGGCTACACCTTC TRBV6-6 TRBD1 TRBJ1-2 -
CSVVHSVGYAEAFF TGCAGCGTTGTACATTCCGTCGGCTATGCTGAAGCTTTCTTT TRBV29-1 - TRBJ1-1 -
CASSPPSAAANYGYTF TGTGCCAGCTCACCACCGTCAGCTGCAGCTAACTATGGCTACACCTTC TRBV18 - TRBJ1-2 many
CAILRHNEQFF TGTGCCATCCTACGGCACAATGAGCAGTTCTTC TRBV6-1 - TRBJ2-1 -
CASRATSGSSYEQYF TGCGCCAGCAGGGCAACTAGCGGCTCCTCCTACGAGCAGTACTTC TRBV4-1 TRBD2 TRBJ2-7 -
CASSPTGTGSYEQYF TGTGCCAGCAGCCCCACCGGGACAGGCAGCTACGAGCAGTACTTC TRBV11-3 TRBD1 TRBJ2-7 -
CASRGDPYEQYF TGTGCCAGCAGGGGGGACCCCTACGAGCAGTACTTC TRBV28 - TRBJ2-7 -
CASSYTSQGGGYTF TGTGCCAGCAGTTACACCTCTCAGGGGGGCGGCTACACCTTC TRBV6-5 TRBD1 TRBJ1-2 -
CASSEEGLRSGSIYEQYF TGTGCCAGCAGTGAAGAAGGGTTGCGAAGCGGGAGCATTTACGAGCAGTACTTC TRBV6-1 TRBD2 TRBJ2-7 -
CASTQGGTGESEQYF TGCGCCAGCACTCAAGGGGGGACAGGGGAGTCCGAGCAGTACTTC TRBV10-1 TRBD1 TRBJ2-7 -
CATSRVNGELFF TGTGCCACCAGCAGAGTAAACGGGGAGCTGTTTTTT TRBV15 - TRBJ2-2 -
CASGTQGFSTDTQYF TGTGCCAGCGGAACACAGGGGTTTAGCACAGATACGCAGTATTTT TRBV28 TRBD1 TRBJ2-3 -
CASSHRGPPSNIQYF TGTGCCAGTAGTCACAGGGGGCCCCCAAGCAACATTCAGTACTTC TRBV19 TRBD1 TRBJ2-4 once
CASSSRGATNEKLFF TGTGCCAGCAGCTCCCGAGGGGCAACTAATGAAAAACTGTTTTTT TRBV28 - TRBJ1-4 -
CASSQIAGQETQYF TGCGCCAGCAGCCAGATAGCGGGGCAAGAGACCCAGTACTTC TRBV5-1 TRBD2 TRBJ2-5 -
CASSQTSGLVGELFF TGTGCCAGCAGCCAGACTAGCGGGCTCGTCGGGGAGCTGTTTTTT TRBV6-1 TRBD2 TRBJ2-2 many
CASSTGLARNTGELFF TGTGCCAGCAGCACTGGACTAGCGAGGAACACCGGGGAGCTGTTTTTT TRBV9 TRBD2 TRBJ2-2 -
CASSLVQFSGELFF TGTGCCAGCAGCTTAGTGCAGTTCTCCGGGGAGCTGTTTTTT TRBV7-2 - TRBJ2-2 -
CSVGDRRVRTEAFF TGCAGCGTTGGGGACCGTCGAGTGAGAACTGAAGCTTTCTTT TRBV29-1 - TRBJ1-1 few
CASSLLGSTNEKLFF TGTGCCAGCAGCCTCTTGGGCAGTACTAATGAAAAACTGTTTTTT TRBV2 - TRBJ1-4 -
CASSRQGKDGYTF TGTGCCAGCAGCCGACAGGGAAAGGATGGCTACACCTTC TRBV6-6 TRBD1 TRBJ1-2 -
CASQPYSIEETQYF TGTGCCAGCCAACCGTATAGTATTGAAGAGACCCAGTACTTC TRBV18 - TRBJ2-5 -
CASSSGQGYNEQFF TGTGCCAGCAGCAGCGGACAGGGCTACAATGAGCAGTTCTTC TRBV11-2 TRBD1 TRBJ2-1 -
CASSTDSFSTDTQYF TGTGCCAGCTCGACGGACAGTTTTTCCACAGATACGCAGTATTTT TRBV2 - TRBJ2-3 -
CASSLESGYTEAFF TGTGCCAGCAGTTTAGAGTCGGGGTACACTGAAGCTTTCTTT TRBV2 - TRBJ1-1 -